Listed here are 30 T cell receptor beta chains from one sample, sequenced in a study of shared clonotypes between healthy human individuals. Repertoires were generated with immunoSEQ multiplex PCR, while TCRdb's copy carries only in-frame clones and drops some. The repertoire holds hundreds of thousands of clones, with 90% to 97% as singletons. The sequenced sample consisted of naive CD4+ T cells sorted from blood. Subset described: CD45RA+ positively selected. These receptor sequences come from a woman aged 25-40 years in good health.

The chain uses TRBV18 and TRBJ2-7; D gene unclear. Germline V gives CDR1 KGHSH, CDR2 LQKENI. The CDR3 runs to 13 residues. Trimming stripped 5 bases from V and 1 base from J, with 9 bases between. The CDR3 is CASSAMSSYEQYF. The CDR3 nucleotides read TGTGCCAGCTCAGCCATGAGTTCCTACGAGCAGTACTTC.

This chain joins TRBV5-1 and TRBJ2-2; D remains ambiguous. CDR3 length equals 15 residues. Germline CDR1 reads SGHRS; CDR2 reads YFSETQ. Trimming took off 0 bases at V and 7 bases at J, with 13 bases between the two ends. CDR3 DNA: TGCGCCAGCAGCTTGGAGTCAGTTCTCGTCGGGGAGCTGTTTTTT. Translation gives CASSLESVLVGELFF.

V and J are TRBV11-2 and TRBJ2-4; 8 bases align to TRBD1. V was pared by 4 bases and J by 6 bases, with 5 bases of the junction left unmatched. The germline V gene encodes CDR1 SGHAT and CDR2 FQNNGV. The CDR3 is made up of 14 amino acids. The CDR3 sequence is CASSSGQGGNIQYF. The CDR3 DNA reads TGTGCCAGCAGCTCCGGACAGGGCGGAAACATTCAGTACTTC.

The chain recombines TRBV5-1 with TRBJ2-2; no clear D. V was shortened by 0 bases and J by 1 base, with 7 bases between the two germline ends. Germline assignment: CDR1 SGHRS and CDR2 YFSETQ. This CDR3 has 15 amino acids. CDR3 sequence reads: CASSLDGRNTGELFF. CDR3 coding DNA: TGCGCCAGCAGCTTGGATGGAAGGAACACCGGGGAGCTGTTTTTT.

The chain is built from TRBV4-1 and TRBJ2-3, with D possibly TRBD1 on 6 matching bases. Trimming removed 4 bases from V and 4 bases from J, with 15 bases in between. CDR1 and CDR2 from the germline V gene are MGHRA and YSYEKL. There are 15 residues in the CDR3. The CDR3 loop reads CASSPGLNRADTQYF. CDR3 sequence (DNA): TGCGCCAGCAGCCCAGGCCTTAACAGGGCAGATACGCAGTATTTT.

This chain uses TRBV6-1 with TRBJ2-5; 7 bases are shared with TRBD2. Trimming cost V 2 bases and J 7 bases; bases outside gene matches: 10. This CDR3 region has 15 residues. The V gene's germline CDR1 is MNHNS and CDR2 SASEGT. The CDR3, as DNA: TGTGCCAGCAGTGAAACTAGCGCAAACGGGGGGACCCAGTACTTC. Translation gives CASSETSANGGTQYF.

This chain links TRBV28 with TRBJ2-7; 12 positions match TRBD1. Losses at the gene ends were 3 bases for V and 5 bases for J; bases not matched to a gene: 8. The CDR3 is made up of 16 amino acids. The V gene's germline CDR1 is MDHEN and CDR2 SYDVKM. The CDR3, as DNA: TGTGCCAGCAGTTTTATTCGCGGGACAGGGGGCGACGAGCAGTACTTC. It yields the protein CASSFIRGTGGDEQYF.

The rearrangement joins TRBV11-2 to TRBJ2-6; 7 bases are a match to TRBD1. The V gene's germline CDR1 is SGHAT and CDR2 FQNNGV. CDR3 length equals 16 residues. V gave up 8 bases and J gave up 2 bases; unmatched junction bases: 9. DNA for the CDR3: TGTGCCAGCCCGGACTCGAGGGGGCCTGGGGCCAACGTCCTGACTTTC. It specifies CASPDSRGPGANVLTF.

The rearrangement links TRBV5-1 to TRBJ2-7; 8 bases align to TRBD1. The germline gives CDR1 SGHRS, CDR2 YFSETQ. The trim removed 3 bases at V and 3 bases at J, leaving 20 bases unmatched. This CDR3 region has 19 residues. This CDR3 is CASSSAPSLQGARIYEQYF. The CDR3 DNA sequence: TGCGCCAGCAGCTCCGCGCCCTCACTTCAGGGGGCGCGGATCTACGAGCAGTACTTC.

DNA for the CDR3: TGTGCCAGCAGCTTTAGCGGGACCTACGAGCAGTACTTC. Protein product: CASSFSGTYEQYF. The rearrangement joins TRBV7-2 to TRBJ2-7; the match to TRBD2 covers 8 bases. The V gene's germline CDR1 is SGHTA and CDR2 FQGNSA. The CDR3 spans 13 residues. Trimming took 3 bases from V and 2 from J; bases not matched to a gene: 0. Full variable domain (missing parts from reference TRBV7-2 and TRBJ2-7): GAGVSQSPSNKVTEKGKDVELRCDPISGHTALYWYRQSLGQGLEFLIYFQGNSAPDKSGLPSDRFSAERTGGSVSTLTIQRTQQEDSAVYLCASSFSGTYEQYFGPGTRLTVT.

The V call is TRBV5-1, the J call TRBJ2-1; TRBD2 aligns across 8 bases. This CDR3 comprises 17 residues. The ends lost 0 bases at V and 4 bases at J; junction bases unmatched: 9. Germline-derived CDR1 and CDR2 are SGHRS and YFSETQ. In DNA, the CDR3 is TGCGCCAGCAGCTTGGGTTCGGGCGGGAGGTCATACAATGAGCAGTTCTTC. Translated, it gives CASSLGSGGRSYNEQFF.

This rearrangement joins TRBV28 to TRBJ1-2; 7 bases are a match to TRBD1. Trimming removed 8 bases from V and 6 bases from J; junction bases left unmatched: 18. The CDR3 extends over 16 amino acids. CDR1 and CDR2 from the germline V gene are MDHEN and SYDVKM. This CDR3 reads CASALFEGAFSNGYTF. The CDR3 DNA follows: TGTGCCAGCGCGCTATTCGAGGGGGCATTTTCGAATGGCTACACCTTC.

The chain is built from TRBV2 and TRBJ1-5; 7 nucleotides line up with TRBD1. With V trimmed by 6 bases and J by 6 bases, 8 bases remained unmatched. This CDR3 spans 14 amino acids. Germline V gene lookup returns CDR1 SNHLY and CDR2 FYNNEI. The CDR3 region is CASSEDRTGQPQHF. CDR3 bases: TGTGCCAGCAGCGAGGACAGGACTGGTCAGCCCCAGCATTTT. The variable domain in full, with the rest retrieved from reference TRBV2 and TRBJ1-5, is EPEVTQTPSHQVTQMGQEVILRCVPISNHLYFYWYRQILGQKVEFLVSFYNNEISEKSEIFDDQFSVERPDGSNFTLKIRSTKLEDSAMYFCASSEDRTGQPQHFGDGTRLSIL.

The rearrangement links TRBV7-9 to TRBJ2-3, with 7 bases matching TRBD2. Germline V lookup: CDR1 SEHNR, CDR2 FQNEAQ (reference sequence). The V segment lost 7 bases and the J segment 0 bases; nucleotides outside the gene matches: 19. This CDR3 has 19 amino acids. The CDR3 nucleotides read TGTGCCAGCACGTCGCGGGGGAGAGACTTCGGGACTAGCACAGATACGCAGTATTTT. As protein: CASTSRGRDFGTSTDTQYF.

The rearrangement joins TRBV5-6 to TRBJ2-7; 11 bases match TRBD1. Germline assignment: CDR1 SGHDT and CDR2 YYEEEE. CDR3 length: 15 residues. With 3 bases clipped from V and 4 bases from J, the junction kept 6 bases outside the gene matches. DNA for the CDR3: TGTGCCAGCAGCTACGCGGGGACAGGGGGGTACGAGCAGTACTTC. The encoded protein is CASSYAGTGGYEQYF.

The rearrangement joins TRBV28 to TRBJ2-7, with TRBD1 matching 9 bases. There are 14 residues in the CDR3. V shed 4 bases, J shed 5 bases, and the junction held 6 bases outside the gene matches. Germline CDR1 MDHEN, CDR2 SYDVKM. The CDR3 here is CASSSPTGGHEQYF. The CDR3 coding sequence is TGTGCCAGCAGTTCCCCGACAGGGGGACACGAGCAGTACTTC. Using reference TRBV28 and TRBJ2-7 for the parts outside the CDR3, the full variable domain is DVKVTQSSRYLVKRTGEKVFLECVQDMDHENMFWYRQDPGLGLRLIYFSYDVKMKEKGDIPEGYSVSREKKERFSLILESASTNQTSMYLCASSSPTGGHEQYFGPGTRLTVT.

V gene TRBV9 combines with J gene TRBJ1-4; D gene ambiguous. This CDR3 has 13 amino acids. The V end was cut by 2 bases, the J end by 7 bases, with 9 bases between. Per germline, CDR1 SGDLS and CDR2 YYNGEE. The CDR3 region has the DNA TGTGCCAGCAGCGTTGGTAATCTTGAAAAACTGTTTTTT. Translated, it gives CASSVGNLEKLFF.

V usage is TRBV7-2 and J usage is TRBJ1-5; D remains ambiguous. V lost 2 bases, J lost 4 bases, and 9 bases lay in between. Germline V CDR1 and CDR2: SGHTA, FQGNSA. The CDR3 is made up of 14 amino acids. Written as DNA, the CDR3 is TGTGCCAGCAGCTTATCTGGCTTGAATCAGCCCCAGCATTTT. As protein: CASSLSGLNQPQHF. The full variable domain, completed using reference TRBV7-2 and TRBJ1-5, is GAGVSQSPSNKVTEKGKDVELRCDPISGHTALYWYRQSLGQGLEFLIYFQGNSAPDKSGLPSDRFSAERTGGSVSTLTIQRTQQEDSAVYLCASSLSGLNQPQHFGDGTRLSIL.

The V gene is TRBV9, the J gene TRBJ2-7; no definite D call. CDR1 and CDR2 from the germline V gene are SGDLS and YYNGEE. The CDR3 has 15 amino acids. V was pared by 4 bases and J by 5 bases, with 19 bases between. The CDR3: CASSTSTAPLNEQYF. The CDR3 DNA is TGTGCCAGCAGCACTTCTACGGCCCCATTGAACGAGCAGTACTTC. The variable domain in full, completed from reference TRBV9 and TRBJ2-7, reads DSGVTQTPKHLITATGQRVTLRCSPRSGDLSVYWYQQSLDQGLQFLIQYYNGEERAKGNILERFSAQQFPDLHSELNLSSLELGDSALYFCASSTSTAPLNEQYFGPGTRLTVT.

This chain joins TRBV28 and TRBJ2-7; TRBD2 might be the D (6 bases). V was trimmed by 3 bases and J by 7 bases, leaving 16 bases between them. The CDR3 loop spans 14 amino acids. CDR1 and CDR2 from the germline V gene are MDHEN and SYDVKM. CDR3 in DNA: TGTGCCAGCAGTTTGATTGGGACTCTAGGGGAGCAGTACTTC. Protein: CASSLIGTLGEQYF.

The chain has TRBV5-1 and TRBJ2-2; D unclear. There are 12 residues in the CDR3. From germline, CDR1 is SGHRS and CDR2 YFSETQ. V dropped 0 bases and J dropped 7 bases, with 4 bases sitting between them. The CDR3 loop is CASSLGDGELFF. DNA for the CDR3: TGCGCCAGCAGCTTGGGTGACGGGGAGCTGTTTTTT.

The chain uses TRBV27 and TRBJ2-7; 7 bases line up with TRBD2. The V gene end was trimmed by 7 bases and the J gene end by 1 base; junction bases not matched to a gene: 16. This CDR3 spans 17 amino acids. Germline CDR1 and CDR2: MNHEY and SMNVEV (reference sequence). For the CDR3, the DNA is TGTGCCAGCACCCCTTATGTGGGCGGGAGTGGTTCCTACGAGCAGTACTTC. Its protein is CASTPYVGGSGSYEQYF.

This clone has only a few counts. This rearrangement joins TRBV2 to TRBJ1-2, with a weak D call TRBD1 (6 bases). The germline CDR1 and CDR2 sequences are SNHLY and FYNNEI. CDR3 length equals 13 residues. V dropped 6 bases and J dropped 2 bases, with 10 bases sitting between them. CDR3: CASRDDRNYGYTF. In DNA, the CDR3 is TGTGCCAGCAGAGACGACAGGAACTATGGCTACACCTTC.

The V gene is TRBV28, the J gene TRBJ2-1; tentatively, D is TRBD2 (5 bases). V shed 2 bases and J shed 0 bases, with 11 bases lying between them. Germline-derived CDR1 and CDR2 are MDHEN and SYDVKM. CDR3 length equals 16 residues. CDR3 protein: CASSLESGSSYNEQFF. The DNA of the CDR3 is TGTGCCAGCAGTTTAGAAAGCGGAAGCTCCTACAATGAGCAGTTCTTC.

This chain connects TRBV29-1 to TRBJ2-5; the match to TRBD2 covers 8 bases. The CDR3 is 13 amino acids. The V and J ends lost 6 bases and 4 bases, in that order; junction bases with no gene match: 7. Germline V gene sequence: CDR1 SQVTM, CDR2 ANQGSEA. This chain's CDR3 is CSVNSGIGETQYF. The CDR3 DNA reads TGCAGCGTCAATAGCGGGATAGGAGAGACCCAGTACTTC.

The chain joins TRBV5-4 to TRBJ2-5; the D gene is possibly TRBD2 (7 bases). V was cut by 4 bases and J by 1 base, with 14 bases left in between. Germline V gene lookup returns CDR1 SGHNT and CDR2 YYREEE (reference sequence). The CDR3 runs to 15 residues. The CDR3, as DNA: TGTGCCAGCAGCCCGGGGGGCGCTTCCCAAGAGACCCAGTACTTC. Protein sequence: CASSPGGASQETQYF.

The genes are TRBV10-1 and TRBJ2-7; 12 positions match TRBD2. Germline V gives CDR1 WNHNN, CDR2 SYGVQD (reference sequence). Trimming cost V 6 bases and J 0 bases; bases outside gene matches: 3. This CDR3 contains 15 residues. CDR3 sequence: CASSPTSGSSYEQYF. The CDR3 nucleotides are TGCGCCAGCAGCCCGACTAGCGGGAGCTCCTACGAGCAGTACTTC.

The chain carries TRBV2 and TRBJ1-4; D unclear. V was trimmed by 4 bases and J by 8 bases, leaving 8 bases between them. CDR3 length equals 12 residues. Germline V CDR1 and CDR2: SNHLY, FYNNEI. In DNA, the CDR3 is TGTGCCAGCAGTGGTCAGGCGGAAAAACTGTTTTTT. Amino acid sequence: CASSGQAEKLFF. The variable domain in full, completed from reference TRBV2 and TRBJ1-4, reads EPEVTQTPSHQVTQMGQEVILRCVPISNHLYFYWYRQILGQKVEFLVSFYNNEISEKSEIFDDQFSVERPDGSNFTLKIRSTKLEDSAMYFCASSGQAEKLFFGSGTQLSVL.

As DNA, the CDR3 is TGTGCCACCAGCATAGGGACAGGACAGCCCCAGCATTTT. It is translated as CATSIGTGQPQHF. This chain connects TRBV15 to TRBJ1-5; 8 bases align to TRBD1. Germline trimming cut 4 bases from V and 7 bases from J; bases unmatched to any gene: 3. The CDR3 contains 13 residues. In germline, CDR1 is LNHNV, CDR2 YYDKDF (reference sequence). Variable domain in full (rest from reference TRBV15 and TRBJ1-5): DAMVIQNPRYQVTQFGKPVTLSCSQTLNHNVMYWYQQKSSQAPKLLFHYYDKDFNNEADTPDNFQSRRPNTSFCFLDIRSPGLGDTAMYLCATSIGTGQPQHFGDGTRLSIL.

This chain connects TRBV5-1 to TRBJ1-4, with no clear D. Trimming pared 4 bases from V and 7 bases from J, leaving 14 bases between. This CDR3 is 14 amino acids long. From germline, CDR1 is SGHRS and CDR2 YFSETQ. The chain's CDR3 is CASSLAQSSEKLFF. CDR3 DNA sequence: TGCGCCAGCAGCCTAGCCCAGTCCAGTGAAAAACTGTTTTTT.